This T cell receptor (beta chain) was found in a study of molecular identifiers for immune sequencing clone quantification. TCRdb called the PCR reads again in MiXCR, with one record for every CDR3 protein. The top ten clones hold 0.6% to 0.9% of a sample with about 630,000 distinct CDR3 sequences, about 25% of them seen once. Trimming left V 2 bases short and J 6 bases short, with 19 bases between. CDR3 length: 17 residues. Germline loops: CDR1 MNHEY, CDR2 SVGEGT. The sequence was collected from a human donor in good health. Some libraries in this study had Jurkat cell RNA spiked in. V gene TRBV6-2 or TRBV6-3 combines with J gene TRBJ2-2; D is ambiguous. Sequencing was carried out using naive CD8+ T cells from blood, with Jurkat cell RNA spiked in. Regarding subset: FACS-sorted CD8+CD4-CCR7+CD45RA+ naive T cells. The CDR3 sequence is CASSYPKDGRYPGELFF. CDR3 nucleotide sequence: TGTGCCAGCAGTTACCCCAAGGACGGACGTTACCCCGGGGAGCTGTTTTTT.